The clone carrying this TCR beta chain was found a few times. What it binds is unknown. This sample was taken from a study of T cell repertoires in cytomegalovirus infection. TCRdb processed the reads anew with MiXCR; each CDR3 protein has one entry. Of 830,000 or so distinct CDR3 sequences listed, approximately 29% are singletons. There are 14 residues in the CDR3. V dropped 1 base and J dropped 7; count of bases not matched to a gene: 7. Per the germline V gene, CDR1 is SQVTM and CDR2 is ANQGSEA. The sequence derives from a human donor in good health (CMV status not recorded). Some clones in this sample may be carry-over from other donors' samples. The rearrangement links TRBV29-1 to TRBJ2-5, with TRBD1 identical over 9 bases. This specimen was cultured CD8+ T cells from PBMCs, taken from culture after CMV antigen stimulation. The CDR3 spells CSVEGTGDRGTQYF. For the CDR3, the DNA is TGCAGCGTTGAAGGGACAGGGGATCGGGGGACCCAGTACTTC.